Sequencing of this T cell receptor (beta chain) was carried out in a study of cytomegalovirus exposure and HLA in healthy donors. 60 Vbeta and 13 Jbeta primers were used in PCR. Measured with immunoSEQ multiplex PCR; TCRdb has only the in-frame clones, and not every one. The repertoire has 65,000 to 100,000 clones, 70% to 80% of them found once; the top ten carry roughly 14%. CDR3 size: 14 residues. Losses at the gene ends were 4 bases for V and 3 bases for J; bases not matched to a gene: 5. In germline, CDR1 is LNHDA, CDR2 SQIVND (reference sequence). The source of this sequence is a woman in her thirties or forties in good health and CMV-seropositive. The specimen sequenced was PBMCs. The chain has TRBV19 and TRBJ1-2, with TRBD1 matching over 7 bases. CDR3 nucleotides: TGTGCCAGTAGTACGACAGGGTTTGACTATGGCTACACCTTC. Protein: CASSTTGFDYGYTF.